This record concerns one TCR beta chain sequence. Its target is not known. Profiled with immunoSEQ multiplex PCR; TCRdb holds only in-frame clones, not every one. Of about 140,000 clones in the sample, roughly 93% were seen once. The J segment lost 7 bases and the V segment lost 7 bases, leaving 6 bases of the junction unmatched. Per the germline V gene, CDR1 is MDHEN and CDR2 is SYDVKM. The CDR3 totals 14 residues. These data originate in a study of T cell responses to AZD1222 COVID-19 vaccine. Study-wide results and limits: Vaccination with two AZD1222 doses was followed by a rise in Spike-specific TCR breadth and depth.

This specimen was peripheral blood, taken 28 days after the second AZD1222 dose. The source of this sequence is an adult who received the AZD1222 COVID-19 vaccine. V is TRBV28 and J is TRBJ1-6; 8 bases are shared with TRBD1. The CDR3 loop is CASTPGQANSPLHF. As DNA, the CDR3 is TGTGCCAGCACCCCGGGACAGGCAAATTCACCCCTCCACTTT.